One TCR beta chain is described in this entry. Its antigen target is currently unknown. The input lacks base qualities; no much larger clone sits a single base away. Collaborating institutions collected whole blood in K2EDTA tubes following their own protocols. For TCRbeta analysis, collaborator samples were shipped as frozen whole blood, as isolated PBMCs, or as DNA extracted from either sample type. This record comes from a study of blood T cell repertoires in COVID-19 (dated by TCRdb to between 2020 and 2021). About the full investigation: Collaborator samples came from the United States, Italy and Spain and covered acute and convalescent phases of COVID-19. The samples were drawn from two sources: the first 160 participants of the ongoing ImmuneRACE study, and over 1,000 subjects contributed by 6 global collaborators. The dataset comprised deeply sampled blood TCRbeta repertoires from subjects exposed to, actively infected with, or recovered from COVID-19. The prospective study material was composed of cDNA or gDNA derived from T cells, B-cell-depleted T cells, or PBMCs. Nearly every sample came with metadata listing a de-identified subject ID, COVID-19 status, age in years and sex. HLA class I and class II types, where available, came from metadata supplied by the sample provider rather than from assay-based typing. The repertoires were made available in a free public database intended to serve as a resource for research on the immune response to SARS-CoV-2. General study outcomes and caveats: The quantity of clinical and demographic metadata differed by source and by participant and was supplied without curation.

TCRbeta CDR3 regions were amplified from genomic DNA using the immunoSEQ Assay, a bias-controlled multiplex PCR. The authors' pipeline ran thus. The number of nucleated cells in each sample was estimated from the amplification of reference gene primers within the assay. Sequence reads were collapsed and filtered to measure the absolute abundance of every unique TCRbeta CDR3 rearrangement. For each sample, productive Simpson clonality was calculated by taking the square root of Simpson's diversity index across productive rearrangements. This is the immuneACCESS table as TCRdb keeps it, with only in-frame sequences that have V and J called. A part of the clones is gone; compared with another copy, unresolved V genes explain less than half, and the rest is unexplained. The V and J calls and clone size are taken from that table; D and trimming were inferred from the DNA. The table for this sample lists about 140,000 clones; about 76% of them were counted only once. Roughly 8.2% of the sample is taken by the ten largest.

The junction shows trimming of 1 base on V and 0 bases on J, plus 7 bases between the germline ends. Via the germline V gene (reference sequence), CDR1 is LNHDA and CDR2 SQIVND. Including the terminal cysteine and phenylalanine, the CDR3 comprises 15 residues. Only the CDR3 region is kept as DNA, spanning 45 bases read in frame from base 1. The source material was peripheral blood. This clonotype originated in a human donor in a cohort sampled during active COVID-19. The rearrangement joined TRBV19 to TRBJ2-1; TRBD1 might be the D gene, on 5 matching bases. This receptor carries the CDR3 CASSIGQSSYNEQFF. The sequence in DNA is TGTGCCAGTAGTATAGGACAGAGCTCCTACAATGAGCAGTTCTTC.